Listed below are T cell receptor beta chains from one sample, sequenced in a study of T cells in Graves' hyperthyroidism and ophthalmopathy. A single record per CDR3 protein comes from TCRdb applying MiXCR to the multiplex PCR reads. The sample consists of 300,000 to 450,000 distinct CDR3 sequences, 15% to 20% of them appearing once. The sequenced sample was blood. Receptors were obtained from a middle-aged woman with Graves' ophthalmopathy. Each CDR3 is given with its conserved first and last residue. D genes are given only for firm matches. The listing skips clone size in some rows; elsewhere it reads once, few, many or a size class.

d_call	clone_size	v_call	j_call	cdr3_aa	cdr3_nt
NA	many	TRBV20-1	TRBJ2-4	CSARNEQGDLAKNIQYF	TGCAGTGCTAGAAACGAGCAGGGAGATCTAGCCAAAAACATTCAGTACTTC
NA	many	TRBV6-5	TRBJ2-5	CASLRLTQETQYF	TGTGCCAGCCTAAGACTGACGCAAGAGACCCAGTACTTC
NA	many	TRBV3-1	TRBJ1-2	CASSTLAVPHGYTF	TGTGCCAGCAGCACTCTAGCCGTACCCCATGGCTACACCTTC
NA	once	TRBV12-3/TRBV12-4	TRBJ2-7	CASSSFGGQYEQYF	TGTGCCAGCAGTTCCTTCGGGGGGCAATACGAGCAGTACTTC
TRBD1	many	TRBV7-2	TRBJ2-4	CASSQGQGADIQYF	TGTGCCAGCAGCCAGGGACAGGGGGCAGACATTCAGTACTTC
TRBD1	many	TRBV7-3	TRBJ2-5	CASSSGTGARETQYF	TGTGCCAGCAGTTCCGGGACAGGGGCTCGGGAGACCCAGTACTTC
TRBD1	NA	TRBV6-5	TRBJ2-5	CASSYSRDRATETQYF	TGTGCCAGCAGTTACTCCCGGGACAGGGCCACAGAGACCCAGTACTTC
NA	many	TRBV30	TRBJ2-2	CAWRGPYTGELFF	TGTGCCTGGAGAGGGCCTTACACCGGGGAGCTGTTTTTT
TRBD2	many	TRBV2	TRBJ2-1	CASSPLAGYNEQFF	TGTGCCAGCAGTCCCCTAGCGGGATACAATGAGCAGTTCTTC
TRBD2	few	TRBV29-1	TRBJ2-7	CSVLGTSGRYEQYF	TGCAGCGTCCTAGGGACTAGCGGGCGCTACGAGCAGTACTTC
NA	many	TRBV11-2	TRBJ2-7	CASSILQSSYEQYF	TGTGCCAGCAGCATTCTACAGAGCTCCTACGAGCAGTACTTC
NA	many	TRBV6-1	TRBJ1-4	CASSETTDKLFF	TGTGCCAGCAGTGAGACGACGGACAAACTGTTTTTT
TRBD1	few	TRBV29-1	TRBJ2-7	CSVEGGTGTYEQYF	TGCAGCGTGGAGGGCGGGACAGGGACGTACGAGCAGTACTTC
NA	many	TRBV20-1	TRBJ1-2	CSARSMGGYTF	TGCAGTGCTAGATCTATGGGGGGCTACACCTTC
NA	many	TRBV6-1	TRBJ1-1	CASSAGTEAFF	TGTGCCAGCAGTGCCGGGACCGAAGCTTTCTTT
TRBD2	many	TRBV20-1	TRBJ2-2	CSARDSRGLAGMTGELFF	TGCAGTGCTAGAGATAGCCGCGGACTAGCGGGAATGACCGGGGAGCTGTTTTTT
NA	many	TRBV12-3/TRBV12-4	TRBJ1-2	CASSWNRDPASYGYTF	TGTGCCAGCAGCTGGAACAGGGATCCCGCTTCCTATGGCTACACCTTC
NA	NA	TRBV28	TRBJ2-5	CASSLTWGRETQYF	TGTGCCAGCAGTTTAACCTGGGGTCGAGAGACCCAGTACTTC
NA	many	TRBV4-2	TRBJ1-5	CASSQRGHQPQHF	TGTGCCAGCAGCCAACGAGGGCATCAGCCCCAGCATTTT
NA	NA	TRBV29-1	TRBJ1-1	CSVDDVRTEAFF	TGCAGCGTTGACGATGTCCGGACTGAAGCTTTCTTT
NA	many	TRBV20-1	TRBJ2-4	CSAPNVGENIQYF	TGCAGTGCCCCCAATGTGGGTGAGAACATTCAGTACTTC
TRBD1	many	TRBV6-5	TRBJ1-1	CASSYGGTGNTEAFF	TGTGCCAGCAGTTACGGAGGGACAGGGAACACTGAAGCTTTCTTT
TRBD1	few	TRBV24-1	TRBJ2-2	CATSDGQGTNGELFF	TGTGCCACCAGTGACGGACAGGGGACAAACGGGGAGCTGTTTTTT
NA	many	TRBV20-1	TRBJ1-5	CSAGPGISNQPQHF	TGCAGTGCGGGACCAGGGATAAGCAATCAGCCCCAGCATTTT
NA	many	TRBV2	TRBJ1-2	CASRTGSSYTF	TGTGCCAGCAGGACGGGATCAAGCTACACCTTC
NA	few	TRBV6-5	TRBJ1-2	CASSYSGHRLGGYTF	TGTGCCAGCAGTTATTCGGGACATCGGTTGGGGGGCTACACCTTC
TRBD2	few	TRBV18	TRBJ2-7	CASSPPGLAGLYEQYF	TGTGCCAGCTCACCACCGGGACTAGCGGGGCTCTACGAGCAGTACTTC
NA	many	TRBV5-1	TRBJ1-1	CASSLGWGDNTEAFF	TGCGCCAGCAGCTTGGGTTGGGGTGATAACACTGAAGCTTTCTTT
NA	many	TRBV12-3/TRBV12-4	TRBJ1-5	CASSNAIDQPQHF	TGTGCCAGCAGTAACGCTATTGATCAGCCCCAGCATTTT
NA	many	TRBV14	TRBJ2-7	CASSQELVGEQYF	TGTGCCAGCAGCCAAGAGCTGGTGGGGGAGCAGTACTTC
TRBD2	many	TRBV12-3/TRBV12-4	TRBJ2-7	CASSTNYRLAGVLEQYF	TGTGCCAGCAGTACGAACTATAGACTAGCGGGAGTTCTCGAGCAGTACTTC
TRBD1	few	TRBV20-1	TRBJ2-5	CSASRDRGKRTQYF	TGCAGTGCTAGTAGGGACAGGGGAAAGAGGACCCAGTACTTC
NA	once	TRBV6-1	TRBJ2-5	CASSDQGRETQYF	TGTGCCAGCAGTGACCAAGGGAGAGAGACCCAGTACTTC
TRBD2	many	TRBV14	TRBJ2-5	CASSQGLALETQYF	TGTGCCAGCAGCCAAGGACTAGCATTGGAGACCCAGTACTTC
NA	many	TRBV6-5	TRBJ1-5	CASKEGAGNQPQHF	TGTGCCAGCAAGGAGGGCGCAGGAAATCAGCCCCAGCATTTT
TRBD1	many	TRBV12-3/TRBV12-4	TRBJ2-7	CASSPRTGTYHEQYF	TGTGCCAGCAGTCCCCGGACAGGGACCTACCACGAGCAGTACTTC
NA	NA	TRBV2	TRBJ2-5	CASIGGFVSEIQYF	TGTGCCAGCATTGGGGGTTTCGTGTCGGAGATCCAGTACTTC
NA	many	TRBV12-3/TRBV12-4	TRBJ2-2	CASRHLKGGNTGELFF	TGTGCCAGCAGGCATCTAAAGGGAGGGAACACCGGGGAGCTGTTTTTT
NA	few	TRBV12-3/TRBV12-4	TRBJ2-7	CASQFVTGSYEQCF	TGTGCCAGCCAATTCGTGACGGGCTCCTACGAGCAGTGCTTC
TRBD2	many	TRBV28	TRBJ2-7	CASSLLGLAEGSYEQYF	TGTGCCAGCAGTTTATTAGGACTAGCGGAGGGGTCCTACGAGCAGTACTTC
NA	few	TRBV6-1	TRBJ2-5	CASSDDTYQETQYF	TGTGCCAGCAGTGATGATACGTATCAAGAGACCCAGTACTTC
TRBD1	NA	TRBV28	TRBJ2-7	CASSRGQQVSEQYF	TGTGCCAGCAGTCGGGGACAGCAGGTGAGCGAGCAGTACTTC
TRBD1	many	TRBV7-9	TRBJ1-2	CASSSQGQSYGYTF	TGTGCCAGCAGCTCACAGGGACAGAGCTATGGCTACACCTTC
TRBD2	many	TRBV20-1	TRBJ2-7	CSAVSTSGFSYEQYF	TGCAGTGCCGTTTCGACTAGCGGGTTTTCCTACGAGCAGTACTTC
TRBD2	many	TRBV6-4	TRBJ2-5	CASSYGAGVGETQYF	TGTGCCAGCAGTTACGGAGCGGGAGTGGGGGAGACCCAGTACTTC
NA	few	TRBV7-2	TRBJ2-1	CASSLGQPGEQFF	TGTGCCAGCAGCCTAGGACAACCGGGGGAGCAGTTCTTC
TRBD1	many	TRBV27	TRBJ1-2	CASSRDRAANYGYTF	TGTGCCAGCAGCCGGGACAGGGCCGCTAACTATGGCTACACCTTC
NA	many	TRBV10-3	TRBJ2-5	CAISEEGGRGETQYF	TGTGCCATCAGTGAGGAGGGGGGGCGCGGTGAGACCCAGTACTTC
TRBD1	many	TRBV6-1	TRBJ1-2	CASNRQGFNYGYTF	TGTGCCAGCAACCGACAGGGATTTAACTATGGCTACACCTTC
NA	many	TRBV7-9	TRBJ2-7	CASSDAGSPSYEQYF	TGTGCCAGCAGCGATGCAGGATCCCCCTCCTACGAGCAGTACTTC
NA	NA	TRBV4-2	TRBJ2-7	CASSHALRDHPYEQYF	TGTGCCAGCAGCCATGCCCTCCGGGACCACCCCTACGAGCAGTACTTC
NA	many	TRBV28	TRBJ2-7	CASSLAETLEQYF	TGTGCCAGCAGTTTAGCTGAGACCCTCGAGCAGTACTTC
NA	many	TRBV20-1	TRBJ2-7	CSVWGPGASGFYEQYF	TGCAGTGTTTGGGGGCCAGGGGCTAGCGGATTCTACGAGCAGTACTTC
TRBD1	many	TRBV6-2/TRBV6-3	TRBJ2-7	CASSYWTGGFGEQYF	TGTGCCAGCAGTTACTGGACAGGGGGCTTCGGCGAGCAGTACTTC
TRBD1	many	TRBV6-5	TRBJ2-2	CASSLGQGEVGELFF	TGTGCCAGCAGTCTGGGACAGGGGGAGGTCGGGGAGCTGTTTTTT
NA	many	TRBV9	TRBJ1-1	CASSVAWGLGTEAFF	TGTGCCAGCAGCGTGGCTTGGGGGCTGGGAACTGAAGCTTTCTTT
NA	NA	TRBV20-1	TRBJ2-2	CSATKVDTGELFF	TGCAGTGCTACTAAAGTGGACACCGGGGAGCTGTTTTTT
TRBD1	NA	TRBV7-2	TRBJ1-2	CASGQGPANYGYTF	TGTGCCAGCGGACAGGGTCCCGCTAACTATGGCTACACCTTC
TRBD1	NA	TRBV27	TRBJ1-4	CASSLNRGLMEKLFF	TGTGCCAGCAGTCTCAACAGGGGGTTGATGGAAAAACTGTTTTTT
NA	many	TRBV11-1	TRBJ2-6	CASSQNMVPGANVLTF	TGTGCCAGCAGCCAAAACATGGTCCCTGGGGCCAACGTCCTGACTTTC